Presented here are 27 T cell receptor beta chains from one specimen sequenced in a study of OX40 agonist ivuxolimab in advanced cancers. Assay used: immunoSEQ multiplex PCR; TCRdb lists only in-frame clones, some missing. There are fewer than 25,000 clones in the sample; 80% to 90% occur only once, and approximately 25% lies in the top ten. The sample consisted of CD4+ or CD8+ T cells sorted from blood, taken in a trial of the OX40 agonist ivuxolimab. These receptors were taken from an adult with an advanced solid tumor such as melanoma, head and neck, liver or kidney cancer.

The rearrangement joins TRBV9 to TRBJ1-1; 11 nucleotides align to TRBD1. V shed 0 bases, J shed 5 bases, and the junction held 9 bases outside the gene matches. The germline V gene has CDR1 SGDLS and CDR2 YYNGEE. The CDR3 consists of 17 residues. The DNA of the CDR3 is TGTGCCAGCAGCGTAGACCCACAGGACAGGGGGCAAACTGAAGCTTTCTTT. Translating gives CASSVDPQDRGQTEAFF.

The rearrangement uses TRBV28 and TRBJ2-2; unclear D gene. The CDR3 totals 12 residues. V lost 10 bases, J lost 4 bases, and 10 bases lay in between. Germline lookup yields CDR1 MDHEN and CDR2 SYDVKM. The CDR3 coding sequence is TGTGCCATCACCCCGTCCACCGGGGAGCTGTTTTTT. Protein product: CAITPSTGELFF.

The rearrangement joins TRBV5-1 to TRBJ2-5, with D hard to call. Trimming left V 0 bases short and J 5 bases short, with 14 bases between. The CDR3 runs to 15 residues. Germline assignment: CDR1 SGHRS and CDR2 YFSETQ. The CDR3, as DNA: TGCGCCAGCAGCTTGGCGCCCGTCATGGGGGAGACCCAGTACTTC. It is translated as CASSLAPVMGETQYF.

The DNA for the CDR3 is TGCGCCAGCAGCTTGGTAGGGGATACGCAGTATTTT. It is translated as CASSLVGDTQYF. V and J are TRBV5-1 and TRBJ2-3; D unclear. V dropped 0 bases and J dropped 6 bases, with 5 bases sitting between them. The CDR3 consists of 12 residues. Germline V gene lookup returns CDR1 SGHRS and CDR2 YFSETQ.

The chain employs TRBV30 and TRBJ2-5; 7 positions agree with TRBD2. J lost 5 bases, V lost 3 bases, and 6 bases had no gene match. The CDR3 loop spans 13 amino acids. In germline, CDR1 is GTSNPN, CDR2 SVGIG (reference sequence). CDR3 sequence: CAWSRDYSETQYF. DNA of the CDR3: TGTGCCTGGAGCCGGGACTATTCTGAGACCCAGTACTTC.

This chain links TRBV11-2 with TRBJ2-3, with 8 bases lining up with TRBD2. Germline CDR1 reads SGHAT; CDR2 reads FQNNGV. V gave up 3 bases and J gave up 6 bases; unmatched junction bases: 5. The CDR3 runs to 14 residues. The chain's CDR3 is CASSFGGAGDTQYF. The CDR3 DNA follows: TGTGCCAGCAGCTTCGGGGGGGCCGGGGATACGCAGTATTTT.

The J gene is TRBJ2-1, the V gene TRBV19; 8 nucleotides line up with TRBD2. J gave up 0 bases and V 9 bases, and 4 bases lay outside the gene matches. Per germline, CDR1 LNHDA and CDR2 SQIVND (reference sequence). The CDR3 spans 14 residues. The chain's CDR3 is CASKSGSSYNEQFF. DNA for the CDR3: TGTGCCAGCAAGAGCGGGAGCTCCTACAATGAGCAGTTCTTC.

This chain connects TRBV11-2 to TRBJ2-3; possibly TRBD1 or TRBD2 for D (7 bases each). Trimming took off 5 bases at V and 2 bases at J, with 17 bases between the two ends. CDR1 and CDR2 (germline): SGHAT, FQNNGV. The CDR3 extends over 16 amino acids. CDR3 DNA: TGTGCCAGCAGCGCGGACCCAGGGGGGGTCACAGATACGCAGTATTTT. Amino acid sequence: CASSADPGGVTDTQYF.

This sequence joins TRBV28 and TRBJ1-2; no clear D gene. Germline values: CDR1 MDHEN, CDR2 SYDVKM. Trimming took off 4 bases at V and 10 bases at J, with 25 bases between the two ends. The CDR3 is 16 residues long. The DNA of the CDR3 is TGTGCCAGCAGTTCGACTGGCCTATGGCTAACCTTCCACTACACCTTC. This codes for CASSSTGLWLTFHYTF.

The chain carries TRBV5-6 and TRBJ2-2; D ambiguous. This CDR3 region has 12 residues. V lost 2 bases and J 5 bases, leaving 4 bases between the germline ends. Germline lookup yields CDR1 SGHDT and CDR2 YYEEEE. The CDR3 region has the DNA TGTGCCAGCAGCTTACAGACCGGGGAGCTGTTTTTT. Its protein is CASSLQTGELFF.

The CDR3 loop is CASSLGGLAELISYEQYF. CDR3 nucleotides: TGTGCCAGCAGCTTAGGGGGACTAGCGGAACTGATATCCTACGAGCAGTACTTC. This chain links TRBV7-9 with TRBJ2-7, with TRBD2 identical over 11 bases. V was clipped by 1 base and J by 1 base; unmatched bases: 9. This CDR3 region has 18 residues. CDR1 and CDR2 from the germline V gene are SEHNR and FQNEAQ (reference sequence). Variable domain in full (rest from reference TRBV7-9 and TRBJ2-7): DTGVSQNPRHKITKRGQNVTFRCDPISEHNRLYWYRQTLGQGPEFLTYFQNEAQLEKSRLLSDRFSAERPKGSFSTLEIQRTEQGDSAMYLCASSLGGLAELISYEQYFGPGTRLTVT.

The V and J genes are TRBV5-5 and TRBJ1-4; a possible D gene is TRBD1 (5 bases). Germline V gives CDR1 SGHKS, CDR2 YYEKEE (reference sequence). Trimming removed 4 bases from V and 3 bases from J, with 19 bases in between. There are 17 residues in the CDR3. CDR3 sequence (DNA): TGTGCCAGCAGCATGTTTGACGACAGCGAAGCTAATGAAAAACTGTTTTTT. This gives the protein CASSMFDDSEANEKLFF. The whole variable domain, filled in from reference TRBV5-5 and TRBJ1-4, reads DAGVTQSPTHLIKTRGQQVTLRCSPISGHKSVSWYQQVLGQGPQFIFQYYEKEERGRGNFPDRFSARQFPNYSSELNVNALLLGDSALYLCASSMFDDSEANEKLFFGSGTQLSVL.

The rearrangement links TRBV5-1 to TRBJ2-1; no reliable D call. Germline CDR1 and CDR2: SGHRS and YFSETQ. Trimming left V 0 bases short and J 7 bases short, with 11 bases between. CDR3 length: 14 amino acids. CDR3 amino acids: CASSLAIEVNEQFF. In nucleotides, the CDR3 is TGCGCCAGCAGCTTGGCCATTGAAGTAAATGAGCAGTTCTTC.

This clone was detected only a few times. The chain joins TRBV27 to TRBJ1-1, with D possibly being TRBD1 (6 bases). This CDR3 comprises 13 residues. Germline CDR1 MNHEY, CDR2 SMNVEV (reference sequence). Trimming shortened V by 2 bases and J by 11 bases, and 15 bases separated the two germline ends. This CDR3 reads CASSLARGFWAFF. The CDR3 DNA reads TGTGCCAGCAGTTTAGCGAGGGGGTTCTGGGCTTTCTTT.

V usage is TRBV14 and J usage is TRBJ1-1; D is unclear. CDR3 length: 14 amino acids. The V gene lost 1 base and the J gene lost 6 bases, with 12 bases spanning the gap. The V gene's germline CDR1 is SGHDN and CDR2 FVKESK. CDR3 loop: CASSQVRSVAEAFF. The DNA for the CDR3 is TGTGCCAGCAGCCAAGTTCGTTCGGTCGCTGAAGCTTTCTTT.

The gene calls are TRBV29-1 and TRBJ2-7; D remains unclear. The CDR3 contains 13 residues. CDR1 is SQVTM and CDR2 is ANQGSEA in the germline V gene. Trimming stripped 6 bases from V and 5 bases from J, with 17 bases between. The CDR3 sequence is CSVPGHSWNEQYF. The CDR3 DNA is TGCAGCGTCCCGGGCCATAGTTGGAACGAGCAGTACTTC.

This clone was seen a handful of times. The chain links TRBV6-1 to TRBJ2-5, with a weak D call TRBD2 (7 bases). Per the germline V gene, CDR1 is MNHNS and CDR2 is SASEGT. This CDR3 contains 13 residues. V lost 6 bases to trimming and J lost 5 bases, with 13 bases between them. DNA of the CDR3: TGTGCCAGCAGCCGGCCGGGGGGCGAGACCCAGTACTTC. It yields the protein CASSRPGGETQYF.

This chain joins TRBV28 and TRBJ1-5; 7 bases agree with TRBD1. Germline CDR1 MDHEN, CDR2 SYDVKM. The CDR3 contains 12 residues. The V segment lost 9 bases and the J segment 7 bases; nucleotides outside the gene matches: 6. The CDR3 DNA sequence: TGTGCCAGTAACAGGGGTAACCAGCCCCAGCATTTT. Protein sequence: CASNRGNQPQHF. The whole variable domain, filled in from reference TRBV28 and TRBJ1-5, reads DVKVTQSSRYLVKRTGEKVFLECVQDMDHENMFWYRQDPGLGLRLIYFSYDVKMKEKGDIPEGYSVSREKKERFSLILESASTNQTSMYLCASNRGNQPQHFGDGTRLSIL.

The V and J genes are TRBV19 and TRBJ2-7, with 9 bases identical to TRBD2. V shed 4 bases and J 5 bases; nucleotides not matched to a gene: 6. CDR3 size: 14 residues. Germline V gives CDR1 LNHDA, CDR2 SQIVND (reference sequence). The CDR3, as DNA: TGTGCCAGTAGTACCCGGACTAGCGTGGACGAGCAGTACTTC. Residues: CASSTRTSVDEQYF.

This chain links TRBV10-1 with TRBJ2-7; 8 bases agree with TRBD1. Germline values: CDR1 WNHNN, CDR2 SYGVQD (reference sequence). The CDR3 has 13 residues. V lost 6 bases, J lost 6 bases, and 7 bases stayed unmatched. The CDR3 DNA is TGCGCCAGCAGCACCGGGACAGGTTCCGAGCAGTACTTC. It specifies CASSTGTGSEQYF.

This rearrangement joins TRBV6-1 to TRBJ2-7, with D tentatively TRBD2 (5 bases). Germline values: CDR1 MNHNS, CDR2 SASEGT. The CDR3 spans 16 residues. With 4 bases removed from V and 0 bases from J, the gap between germline ends came to 16 bases. The CDR3 nucleotides are TGTGCCAGCAGTGTCTACGGGAACACGGGCTCCTACGAGCAGTACTTC. It yields the protein CASSVYGNTGSYEQYF.

The J gene is TRBJ1-4, the V gene TRBV6-6; D not certain. The CDR3 runs 15 residues. Trimming took 0 bases from V and 4 from J, leaving 9 bases between them. Germline CDR1 reads MNHNY; CDR2 reads SVGAGI (reference sequence). The CDR3 nucleotides read TGTGCCAGCAGTTACTCACAAGGGATTAATGAAAAACTGTTTTTT. Its protein product is CASSYSQGINEKLFF.

This chain joins TRBV11-2 and TRBJ2-1, with D possibly being TRBD2 (7 bases). CDR1 SGHAT and CDR2 FQNNGV come from the germline V gene. This CDR3 is 13 amino acids long. Trimming left V 7 bases short and J 6 bases short, with 13 bases between. The CDR3, as DNA: TGTGCCAGCACCAAAGGGGGGGGCAATGAGCAGTTCTTC. Its translation: CASTKGGGNEQFF.

The V call is TRBV5-6, the J call TRBJ1-1; a weak D match, TRBD1 (5 bases). Germline V gene sequence: CDR1 SGHDT, CDR2 YYEEEE. V shed 3 bases and J shed 8 bases, with 11 bases lying between them. The CDR3 is 12 amino acids. CDR3 loop: CASSSTGAEAFF. The CDR3 DNA sequence: TGTGCCAGCAGCTCTACAGGAGCAGAAGCTTTCTTT.

The V call is TRBV20-1, the J call TRBJ2-1; D is unresolved. The CDR3 extends over 10 amino acids. Deletions cut 5 bases from V and 8 bases from J, with 7 bases between. Germline V gene data show CDR1 as DFQATT and CDR2 as SNEGSKA (reference sequence). In DNA form, the CDR3 reads TGCAGTGCTGACGGTCATGAGCAGTTCTTC. Translation gives CSADGHEQFF.

The gene calls are TRBV4-1 and TRBJ1-1, with 8 bases lining up with TRBD1. V trimming: 4 bases; J trimming: 0 bases; junction bases outside the gene matches: 7. The CDR3 is 16 residues long. Germline loops: CDR1 MGHRA, CDR2 YSYEKL. CDR3 DNA: TGCGCCAGCAGCCTTTTTGAGACAGGGGTGAACACTGAAGCTTTCTTT. It encodes CASSLFETGVNTEAFF.

This chain connects TRBV6-1 to TRBJ1-2; a possible D gene is TRBD1 (6 bases). The V and J ends lost 6 bases and 6 bases respectively, with 17 bases between them. CDR1 MNHNS and CDR2 SASEGT come from the germline V gene. This CDR3 has 14 amino acids. Written as DNA, the CDR3 is TGTGCCAGCAGCGACAGGATGGCCGGGGATGGCTACACCTTC. Encoded protein: CASSDRMAGDGYTF.